The entry below gives a single T cell receptor (beta chain) sequence along with its context. Its antigen is undetermined. This entry comes from a study of T-cell reconstitution after alpha-beta-depleted transplantation in children. Findings and caveats of the study: In patients about two months after transplant, alpha-beta T cells reportedly arose from several hundred expanded graft clones.

The TCRbeta library incorporated unique molecular identifiers. A single record per CDR3 protein comes from TCRdb applying MiXCR to the PCR reads. Of about 900,000 distinct CDR3 sequences detected, roughly 29% appear once; the ten largest clones hold over 25%. In germline, CDR1 is SGHRS, CDR2 YFSETQ. The CDR3 runs 17 residues. The V and J ends lost 1 base and 0 bases respectively, with 13 bases between them. The input for sequencing was PBMCs, mostly from graft donor cells, taken 360 days after TCRalphabeta/CD19-depleted stem cell transplant. The chain uses TRBV5-1 and TRBJ1-4; D gene unclear. The TCR was taken from a boy younger than two who had a stem cell transplant for SCID, so the T cells may come from the graft donor. Here the CDR3 DNA reads TGCGCCAGCAGCTTGAGGGAACTGAGGTCAACTAATGAAAAACTGTTTTTT. Translated, it gives CASSLRELRSTNEKLFF.